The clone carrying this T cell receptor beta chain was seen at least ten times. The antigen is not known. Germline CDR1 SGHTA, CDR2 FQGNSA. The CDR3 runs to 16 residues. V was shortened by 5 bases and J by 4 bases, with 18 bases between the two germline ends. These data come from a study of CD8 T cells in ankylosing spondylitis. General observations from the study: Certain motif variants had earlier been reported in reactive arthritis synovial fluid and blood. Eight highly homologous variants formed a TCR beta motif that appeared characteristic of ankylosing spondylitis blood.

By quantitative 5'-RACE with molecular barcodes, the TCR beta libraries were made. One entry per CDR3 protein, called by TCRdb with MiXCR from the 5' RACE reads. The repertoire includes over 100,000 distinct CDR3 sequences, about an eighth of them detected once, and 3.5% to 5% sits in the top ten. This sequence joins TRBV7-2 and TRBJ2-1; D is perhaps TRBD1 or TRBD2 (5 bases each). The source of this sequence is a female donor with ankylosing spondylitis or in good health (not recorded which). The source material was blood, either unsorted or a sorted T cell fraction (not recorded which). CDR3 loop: CASSPGTDITYNEQFF. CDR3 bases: TGTGCCAGCAGCCCGGGGACGGACATAACATACAATGAGCAGTTCTTC.